Listed here are 30 T cell receptor beta chains from one sample, sequenced in a study of blood T cell repertoires in COVID-19. Measured with immunoSEQ multiplex PCR; TCRdb has only the in-frame clones, and not every one. The table includes roughly 170,000 clones, 81% detected once. The sequenced sample was PBMCs or T cells enriched from blood (not recorded which). These receptors came from a woman in her 40s with acute COVID-19.

V and J are TRBV19 and TRBJ1-5; the D gene is possibly TRBD1 (6 bases). Trimming pared 4 bases from V and 7 bases from J, leaving 17 bases between. CDR1 LNHDA and CDR2 SQIVND come from the germline V gene (reference sequence). The CDR3 length is 15 residues. CDR3 sequence: CASSTPTGSWQPQHF. In DNA form, the CDR3 reads TGTGCCAGTAGTACCCCCACAGGGTCGTGGCAGCCCCAGCATTTT.

This clone was picked up one time. The rearrangement joins TRBV4-2 to TRBJ2-7, with a tentative D call TRBD2 (5 bases). The CDR3 totals 14 residues. Germline V CDR1 and CDR2: LGHNA, YNFKEQ. Between the trimmed V and J ends, which lost 1 base and 6 bases, there was a span of 13 bases. This CDR3 is CASSQAADRAEQYF. The CDR3 DNA reads as TGTGCCAGCAGCCAAGCAGCGGATCGTGCCGAGCAGTACTTC.

This clone was observed a single time. This sequence joins TRBV2 and TRBJ1-2, with a weak D call TRBD1 (5 bases). The V gene's germline CDR1 is SNHLY and CDR2 FYNNEI. The CDR3 covers 17 residues. Trimming pared 4 bases from V and 5 bases from J, leaving 23 bases between. Here the CDR3 reads CASSAYGLEGIAYGYTF. The CDR3 DNA reads as TGTGCCAGCAGTGCGTATGGTTTGGAGGGGATAGCTTATGGCTACACCTTC.

The J gene is TRBJ2-3, the V gene TRBV21-1; the table's TRBD1 call for D was not verified on the DNA. TRBV21-1 constitutes a pseudogene. The length of the CDR3 is 21 residues. Written as DNA, the CDR3 is TGTGCCAGCAGCAAAGTAGGGGCTCATGACAGGGGGAGGTGGTGCACAGATACGCAGTATTTT. The encoded protein is CASSKVGAHDRGRWCTDTQYF.

The chain recombines TRBV11-2 with TRBJ1-2, with a tentative D call TRBD1 (6 bases). The V end was cut by 3 bases, the J end by 8 bases, with 16 bases between. Germline V gene lookup returns CDR1 SGHAT and CDR2 FQNNGV. This CDR3 is 14 amino acids long. The CDR3 loop reads CASSFPRGISGYTF. The CDR3 DNA reads as TGTGCCAGCAGCTTCCCTAGGGGGATAAGCGGCTACACCTTC.

The chain employs TRBV25-1 and TRBJ1-2; the match to TRBD1 covers 11 bases. This CDR3 region has 15 residues. CDR1 and CDR2 (germline): MGHDK, SYGVNS. V shed 3 bases and J 4 bases; nucleotides not matched to a gene: 4. In nucleotides, the CDR3 is TGTGCCAGCAGTGACTGGACAGGGGGCGGCTATGGCTACACCTTC. Its protein product is CASSDWTGGGYGYTF.

Turning to this clone: Other DNA sequences in this specimen translate into the identical CDR3. The chain joins TRBV5-4 to TRBJ1-1, with TRBD1 matching 8 bases. The CDR3 runs 15 residues. Germline V gene data show CDR1 as SGHNT and CDR2 as YYREEE (reference sequence). Losses at the gene ends were 1 base for V and 1 base for J; bases not matched to a gene: 3. In nucleotides, the CDR3 is TGTGCCAGCAGCTTGACAGGGGGAAGGAACACTGAAGCTTTCTTT. Protein product: CASSLTGGRNTEAFF.

This clone was seen a handful of times. The V gene is TRBV5-1, the J gene TRBJ2-3; TRBD1 agrees at 8 bases. V lost 0 bases, J lost 2 bases, and 2 bases stayed unmatched. The CDR3 runs to 15 residues. Germline V lookup: CDR1 SGHRS, CDR2 YFSETQ. The CDR3 sequence is CASSLVGQATDTQYF. CDR3 DNA sequence: TGCGCCAGCAGCTTGGTGGGACAGGCCACAGATACGCAGTATTTT.

The rearrangement joins TRBV10-2 to TRBJ2-3; TRBD1 might be the D (5 bases). Trimming shortened V by 5 bases and J by 1 base, and 7 bases separated the two germline ends. Germline CDR1 WSHSY, CDR2 SAAADI. There are 13 residues in the CDR3. CDR3: CASSQQGTDTQYF. The CDR3 coding sequence is TGCGCCAGCAGTCAACAGGGCACAGATACGCAGTATTTT.

This rearrangement joins TRBV6-5 to TRBJ2-6; maybe TRBD2 (7 bases). The CDR3 loop spans 14 amino acids. V shed 6 bases and J shed 9 bases, with 15 bases lying between them. Germline CDR1 reads MNHEY; CDR2 reads SVGAGI. CDR3 sequence (DNA): TGTGCCAGCAGGCGAGGGGGGGCAGGCAACGTCCTGACTTTC. Translated, it gives CASRRGGAGNVLTF.

This clone turned up a few times. V is TRBV15 and J is TRBJ1-5; 7 bases align to TRBD1. The CDR3 contains 17 residues. The trim removed 1 base at V and 1 base at J, leaving 7 bases unmatched. CDR1 and CDR2 (germline): LNHNV, YYDKDF (reference sequence). CDR3 residues: CATSRGRGQGSNQPQHF. The CDR3 bases are TGTGCCACCAGCAGAGGAAGGGGGCAGGGGAGCAATCAGCCCCAGCATTTT.

V gene TRBV19 combines with J gene TRBJ2-2; D possibly corresponds to TRBD2 (5 bases). Trimming shortened V by 6 bases and J by 6 bases, and 5 bases separated the two germline ends. CDR3 length: 11 residues. Germline loops: CDR1 LNHDA, CDR2 SQIVND (reference sequence). The CDR3 nucleotides read TGTGCCAGTAGACTAGCCGGGGAGCTGTTTTTT. Translated, it gives CASRLAGELFF.

This rearrangement joins TRBV11-2 to TRBJ2-5; 8 bases are a match to TRBD2. V lost 1 base, J lost 3 bases, and 4 bases stayed unmatched. CDR3 length equals 15 residues. Germline-derived CDR1 and CDR2 are SGHAT and FQNNGV. This CDR3 reads CASSLVGGGKETQYF. CDR3 nucleotides: TGTGCCAGCAGCTTAGTAGGCGGGGGGAAAGAGACCCAGTACTTC.

The J gene is TRBJ2-1, the V gene TRBV9; TRBD2 agrees at 10 bases. The CDR3 totals 15 residues. The V and J ends lost 4 bases and 8 bases, in that order; junction bases with no gene match: 9. CDR1 SGDLS and CDR2 YYNGEE come from the germline V gene. The CDR3 region is CASSIIAGGFDEQFF. CDR3 coding DNA: TGTGCCAGCAGCATAATAGCGGGGGGCTTCGATGAGCAGTTCTTC.

The chain links TRBV11-2 to TRBJ1-1; maybe TRBD1 (5 bases). CDR3 length: 13 residues. Per germline, CDR1 SGHAT and CDR2 FQNNGV. The V and J ends lost 0 bases and 10 bases respectively, with 12 bases between them. CDR3 sequence: CASSLDRGERAFF. The CDR3 coding sequence is TGTGCCAGCAGCTTAGATCGGGGGGAAAGAGCTTTCTTT.

This chain joins TRBV5-1 and TRBJ2-7, with TRBD2 matching over 7 bases. The CDR3 length is 15 residues. Trimming at V came to 0 bases and at J to 0 bases, leaving 3 bases not matched to a gene. CDR1 is SGHRS and CDR2 is YFSETQ in the germline V gene. DNA of the CDR3: TGCGCCAGCAGCTTGGGAGCGGGGTACTCCTACGAGCAGTACGTC. Translation gives CASSLGAGYSYEQYV.

This clone was picked up one time. The rearrangement joins TRBV6-1 to TRBJ1-2, with TRBD1 identical over 7 bases. The CDR3 has 13 residues. In germline, CDR1 is MNHNS, CDR2 SASEGT. The J segment lost 7 bases and the V segment lost 5 bases, leaving 7 bases of the junction unmatched. The CDR3 sequence: CASSRSGDSGYTF. The CDR3 DNA reads TGTGCCAGCAGTAGATCCGGGGACAGTGGCTACACCTTC.

The CDR3: CASSLERENYNEQFF. CDR3 DNA sequence: TGTGCCAGCAGCTTAGAGCGGGAGAACTACAATGAGCAGTTCTTC. This rearrangement joins TRBV13 to TRBJ2-1, with 8 bases identical to TRBD2. The CDR3 totals 15 residues. V trimming: 1 base; J trimming: 3 bases; junction bases outside the gene matches: 2. CDR1 and CDR2 from the germline V gene are PRHDT and FYEKMQ (reference sequence).

This rearrangement joins TRBV27 to TRBJ1-4; weak D call: TRBD1 (6 bases). Germline V gene sequence: CDR1 MNHEY, CDR2 SMNVEV (reference sequence). V lost 2 bases and J 3 bases, leaving 13 bases between the germline ends. The length of the CDR3 is 16 residues. The CDR3 sequence: CASSLEGPGANEKLFF. CDR3 in DNA: TGTGCCAGCAGTTTAGAAGGCCCAGGGGCTAATGAAAAACTGTTTTTT.

This chain joins TRBV3-1 (or the pseudogene TRBV3-2) and TRBJ2-2; D is unclear. The V gene lost 8 bases and the J gene lost 4 bases, with 5 bases spanning the gap. There are 11 residues in the CDR3. Germline CDR1 LGHDT, CDR2 YNNKEL (reference sequence). This CDR3 is CASQITGELFF. CDR3 coding DNA: TGTGCCAGCCAAATCACCGGGGAGCTGTTTTTT.

The J gene is TRBJ2-5, the V gene TRBV7-9; TRBD1 aligns across 7 bases. CDR3 length equals 14 residues. Germline V gene sequence: CDR1 SEHNR, CDR2 FQNEAQ (reference sequence). V gave up 3 bases and J gave up 7 bases; unmatched junction bases: 8. The CDR3 loop is CASSFLGQVGTQYF. CDR3 DNA sequence: TGTGCCAGCAGCTTCCTTGGACAGGTCGGGACCCAGTACTTC.

The chain links TRBV5-6 to TRBJ2-1; tentative D call: TRBD2 (6 bases). Looked up from germline, CDR1 is SGHDT and CDR2 is YYEEEE. The CDR3 consists of 13 residues. V dropped 0 bases and J dropped 12 bases, with 13 bases sitting between them. CDR3: CASSLVAVRWQFF. The CDR3 bases are TGTGCCAGCAGCTTGGTAGCGGTGCGGTGGCAGTTCTTC.

The genes are TRBV7-9 and TRBJ2-3, with 7 bases aligning to TRBD2. This CDR3 spans 15 amino acids. V lost 1 base and J lost 2; bases outside the gene matches: 3. CDR1 and CDR2 from the germline V gene are SEHNR and FQNEAQ (reference sequence). In DNA, the CDR3 is TGTGCCAGCAGCTTAGAACTAGCGTACACAGATACGCAGTATTTT. Translating gives CASSLELAYTDTQYF.

This rearrangement joins TRBV9 to TRBJ2-1; TRBD1 agrees at 7 bases. The germline V gene encodes CDR1 SGDLS and CDR2 YYNGEE. This CDR3 contains 17 residues. V lost 0 bases and J lost 3; bases outside the gene matches: 9. CDR3 in amino acids: CASSVGTGVPRYNEQFF. The CDR3 bases are TGTGCCAGCAGCGTAGGAACAGGGGTCCCCCGCTACAATGAGCAGTTCTTC.

The chain recombines TRBV6-1 with TRBJ2-3; perhaps TRBD1 as D (6 bases). Germline V gene sequence: CDR1 MNHNS, CDR2 SASEGT. CDR3 size: 18 residues. Trimming took off 4 bases at V and 3 bases at J, with 23 bases between the two ends. The CDR3 nucleotides are TGTGCCAGCAGTGCTGGTGTAGGGGGTTCGATTCGGACAGATACGCAGTATTTT. Amino acids: CASSAGVGGSIRTDTQYF.

This chain connects TRBV5-1 to TRBJ2-1; 8 nucleotides line up with TRBD2. V lost 2 bases, J lost 10 bases, and 8 bases stayed unmatched. In germline, CDR1 is SGHRS, CDR2 YFSETQ. The CDR3 spans 14 residues. CDR3 sequence: CASSLGGRTSEQFF. The DNA of the CDR3 is TGCGCCAGCAGCTTAGGCGGGAGGACATCAGAGCAGTTCTTC.

The rearrangement joins TRBV7-9 to TRBJ1-2, with TRBD1 identical over 9 bases. CDR1 and CDR2 (germline): SEHNR, FQNEAQ (reference sequence). This CDR3 is 14 amino acids long. V was pared by 5 bases and J by 7 bases, with 8 bases of the junction left unmatched. The CDR3 sequence is CASSTGQGKGGYTF. The CDR3 nucleotides read TGTGCCAGCAGCACCGGACAGGGGAAAGGTGGCTACACCTTC. The full variable domain, its missing parts supplied by reference TRBV7-9 and TRBJ1-2, is DTGVSQNPRHKITKRGQNVTFRCDPISEHNRLYWYRQTLGQGPEFLTYFQNEAQLEKSRLLSDRFSAERPKGSFSTLEIQRTEQGDSAMYLCASSTGQGKGGYTFGSGTRLTVV.

The sample holds one count of this clone. The chain joins TRBV29-1 to TRBJ2-2; TRBD1 agrees at 7 bases. The length of the CDR3 is 15 residues. V was clipped by 4 bases and J by 0 bases; unmatched bases: 5. Germline values: CDR1 SQVTM, CDR2 ANQGSEA. CDR3 region: CSVGEQGTNTGELFF. In DNA, the CDR3 is TGCAGCGTTGGCGAACAGGGGACGAACACCGGGGAGCTGTTTTTT.

This chain uses TRBV12-3 or TRBV12-4 with TRBJ1-1; no definite D call. The CDR3 has 13 residues. Trimming left V 10 bases short and J 5 bases short, with 17 bases between. CDR3 loop: CATLRRAATEAFF. The CDR3 DNA reads as TGTGCCACCCTGCGGAGGGCGGCGACTGAAGCTTTCTTT.

This rearrangement joins TRBV6-5 to TRBJ1-2, with D tentatively TRBD1 (6 bases). CDR1 is MNHEY and CDR2 is SVGAGI in the germline V gene. Deletions cut 7 bases from V and 9 bases from J, with 15 bases between. The length of the CDR3 is 12 residues. CDR3 DNA: TGTGCCAGCAAAATTACAGGGTTTAGCTACACCTTC. Amino acid sequence: CASKITGFSYTF.